Presented here are 20 T cell receptor beta chains from one specimen sequenced in a study of prognosis after radiotherapy for stage I lung cancer. Multiplex PCR, run in two rounds, amplified TCR beta CDR3 from genomic DNA. It was primers specific to each TRBV and TRBJ gene that first-round PCR used. One entry per CDR3 protein results from TCRdb running MiXCR on the multiplex PCR reads. There are about 19,000 distinct CDR3 sequences in the sample; 45% to 70% occur only once, and roughly 26% lies in the top ten. Sequenced here: PBMCs, sampled before or after stereotactic body radiation therapy (not recorded which). The receptors were sampled from a donor aged 50 or older with non-small cell lung cancer.

This clonotype was found once. The V gene is TRBV9, the J gene TRBJ2-1; 7 bases fit TRBD2. Trimming cost V 1 base and J 0 bases; bases outside gene matches: 4. The length of the CDR3 is 16 residues. Germline V CDR1 and CDR2: SGDLS, YYNGEE. The CDR3: CASSVLAASSYNEQFF. In nucleotides, the CDR3 is TGTGCCAGCAGCGTACTAGCGGCAAGCTCCTACAATGAGCAGTTCTTC.

This chain links TRBV7-2 with TRBJ2-1; 8 positions agree with TRBD2. The CDR3 runs to 15 residues. Germline lookup yields CDR1 SGHTA and CDR2 FQGNSA. V lost 3 bases to trimming and J lost 4 bases; unmatched junction nucleotides: 5. In DNA form, the CDR3 reads TGTGCCAGCAGCTTCGGGACTAGAGTTTACAATGAGCAGTTCTTC. Amino acid sequence: CASSFGTRVYNEQFF.

The CDR3: CASSTSGNNEQFF. The CDR3 region has the DNA TGTGCCAGTTCTACTAGCGGGAATAATGAGCAGTTCTTC. The J gene is TRBJ2-1, the V gene TRBV2; 10 bases align to TRBD2. The junction had 6 bases not matched to a gene; V was cut back by 9 bases and J by 7 bases. Germline V gene data show CDR1 as SNHLY and CDR2 as FYNNEI. The CDR3 contains 13 residues.

There are a few counts of this clonotype. A much larger clone differs from this one at a single base, so this may be a read error. The gene calls are TRBV5-4 and TRBJ2-7; TRBD1 matches at 9 bases. This CDR3 region has 14 residues. Germline V gene sequence: CDR1 SGHNT, CDR2 YYREEE (reference sequence). CDR3 sequence: CAISLGTGSDEQYF. CDR3 DNA: TGTGCCATCAGCTTGGGGACAGGGTCGGACGAGCAGTACTTC.

In regard to this clonotype: A read error is likely here: a far larger clone is one base away. Because it lacks the conserved phenylalanine or tryptophan at the end, this CDR3 is likely a read error. This chain joins TRBV6-4 and TRBJ2-7; TRBD2 agrees at 9 bases. In germline, CDR1 is MRHNA, CDR2 SNTAGT. V lost 6 bases to trimming and J lost 5 bases; unmatched junction nucleotides: 8. The CDR3 sequence is 14 residues long. The CDR3 region is CASSVISGSDEQYL. CDR3 sequence (DNA): TGTGCCAGCAGCGTGATTAGCGGGAGCGACGAGCAGTACCTC.

This clonotype has a count of ten or more. The genes are TRBV20-1 and TRBJ1-5, with D unresolved. Germline values: CDR1 DFQATT, CDR2 SNEGSKA (reference sequence). The CDR3 spans 14 residues. V was shortened by 6 bases and J by 4 bases, with 16 bases between the two germline ends. CDR3 sequence: CSAIRRGRNQPQHF. The CDR3 bases are TGCAGTGCCATCAGGCGGGGTCGAAATCAGCCCCAGCATTTT.

Concerning this clonotype itself: The junction departs from the called germline gene at one end, perhaps through a read error. This rearrangement joins TRBV6-4 to TRBJ2-6, with a possible D match to TRBD1 (6 bases). This CDR3 comprises 18 residues. CDR1 and CDR2 (germline): MRHNA, SNTAGT. The DNA of the CDR3 is TGTGCCAGCAGTTACTCAGCAGGGGCCTATTCTGGGGCCAACGTCCTGACTTTC. Its protein is CASSYSAGAYSGANVLTF.

As to this clonotype: A far larger clone is only one base removed, so a read error is likely. The chain links TRBV6-1 to TRBJ1-2; no firm D call. This CDR3 spans 12 amino acids. The ends were cut back, 4 bases at V and 10 bases at J, with 13 bases in the middle. Looked up from germline, CDR1 is MNHNS and CDR2 is SASEGT. The CDR3 spells CASSAGGDVYTF. For the CDR3, the DNA is TGTGCCAGCAGTGCTGGAGGAGATGTCTACACCTTC.

With respect to this clonotype: The junction departs from the called germline gene at one end, perhaps through a read error. The gene calls are TRBV5-1 and TRBJ2-5, with 11 bases fitting TRBD2. Germline V lookup: CDR1 SGHRS, CDR2 YFSETQ. This CDR3 has 16 amino acids. The CDR3 DNA reads as TGCGCCAGCAGCCCTCCTGGTACTAGCGGGGGAGAGACCCTGTACTTC. Translation: CASSPPGTSGGETLYF.

Remarks on this clonotype: With a far larger clone one base away, a read error is the likely cause. J is TRBJ2-1 and V is TRBV6-4; D possibly corresponds to TRBD1 (6 bases). CDR1 is MRHNA, CDR2 SNTAGT, per germline. V lost 5 bases to trimming and J lost 0 bases, with 26 bases between them. The CDR3 contains 20 residues. The CDR3 coding sequence is TGTGCCAGCAGTTCTGGATTCCGGGACACATTTGGGAGCTCCTACAATGAGCAGTTCTTC. Amino acids: CASSSGFRDTFGSSYNEQFF.

This clonotype occurred many times. This sequence joins TRBV6-4 and TRBJ1-1; D unresolved. The V gene's germline CDR1 is MRHNA and CDR2 SNTAGT. The CDR3 consists of 13 residues. V lost 5 bases and J lost 5, with 12 bases in between. The CDR3 coding sequence is TGTGCCAGCAGTTACAGTCAACAGACTGAAGCTTTCTTT. It specifies CASSYSQQTEAFF.

The chain joins TRBV11-2 to TRBJ1-2, with TRBD1 as a possible D gene (5 bases). Germline V gene data show CDR1 as SGHAT and CDR2 as FQNNGV. Trimming left V 5 bases short and J 5 bases short, with 12 bases between. This CDR3 has 13 residues. The CDR3 here is CASSPDSGYGYTF. In nucleotides, the CDR3 is TGTGCCAGCAGCCCAGACAGTGGGTATGGCTACACCTTC.

This clonotype was seen at least ten times. This rearrangement joins TRBV28 to TRBJ1-1, with D possibly matching TRBD1 (6 bases). There are 16 residues in the CDR3. Trimming pared 7 bases from V and 3 bases from J, leaving 21 bases between. Germline CDR1 and CDR2: MDHEN and SYDVKM. The CDR3 spells CASTRGAARTYTEAFF. CDR3 nucleotide sequence: TGTGCCAGCACCCGGGGGGCAGCCAGGACTTACACTGAAGCTTTCTTT. Full variable domain (missing parts from reference TRBV28 and TRBJ1-1): DVKVTQSSRYLVKRTGEKVFLECVQDMDHENMFWYRQDPGLGLRLIYFSYDVKMKEKGDIPEGYSVSREKKERFSLILESASTNQTSMYLCASTRGAARTYTEAFFGQGTRLTVV.

V and J are TRBV11-2 and TRBJ2-2; TRBD2 matches 10 bases. In germline, CDR1 is SGHAT, CDR2 FQNNGV. The V segment lost 9 bases and the J segment 8 bases; nucleotides outside the gene matches: 15. The CDR3 spans 16 residues. The CDR3 DNA is TGTGCCAGTAGTATAGCGGCTAGCGGGAGATCAGGGGAGCTGTTTTTT. Translating gives CASSIAASGRSGELFF.

The chain combines TRBV6-1 with TRBJ2-3; the match to TRBD2 covers 15 bases. Germline CDR1 is MNHNS and CDR2 is SASEGT. V shed 7 bases and J 6 bases; nucleotides not matched to a gene: 11. The CDR3 contains 17 residues. The CDR3 loop reads CASTAGTSGRSSDTQYF. DNA of the CDR3: TGTGCCAGCACCGCGGGGACTAGCGGGAGGAGCTCCGATACGCAGTATTTT.

The chain combines TRBV19 with TRBJ1-5, with no clear D. Germline V gives CDR1 LNHDA, CDR2 SQIVND (reference sequence). The CDR3 runs 13 residues. With 0 bases removed from V and 11 bases from J, the gap between germline ends came to 11 bases. This CDR3 reads CASSIDWFMAQHF. The CDR3 nucleotides are TGTGCCAGTAGTATAGATTGGTTCATGGCCCAGCATTTT.

The rearrangement uses TRBV30 and TRBJ1-1; 7 positions match TRBD1. Unmatched junction bases numbered 5, after V lost 2 bases and J lost 11 bases. This CDR3 region has 11 residues. Germline V CDR1 and CDR2: GTSNPN, SVGIG (reference sequence). The CDR3 DNA is TGTGCCTGGAGTCGGCAGGGGGTTGCTTTCTTT. Residues: CAWSRQGVAFF.

By sample share, this clonotype is medium-sized (0.01 to 0.1%). The chain employs TRBV11-2 and TRBJ2-7; 9 bases agree with TRBD2. The junction had 1 base not matched to a gene; V was cut back by 1 base and J by 0 bases. CDR1 and CDR2 from the germline V gene are SGHAT and FQNNGV. The CDR3 has 15 residues. The CDR3 bases are TGTGCCAGCAGCTTAGCTAGCGGGGTCTCCTACGAGCAGTACTTC. Its protein product is CASSLASGVSYEQYF.

This clonotype was recorded only once. The chain carries TRBV5-1 and TRBJ2-3, with 10 bases identical to TRBD1. This CDR3 has 14 amino acids. The junction had 3 bases not matched to a gene; V was cut back by 2 bases and J by 6 bases. Germline CDR1 SGHRS, CDR2 YFSETQ. The CDR3 loop reads CASSLGTGDDTQYF. CDR3 in DNA: TGCGCCAGCAGCTTAGGGACAGGGGACGATACGCAGTATTTT.

This clonotype is classed as medium-sized (0.01 to 0.1%). The V call is TRBV7-2, the J call TRBJ2-3; 13 positions match TRBD2. The CDR3 consists of 15 residues. J gave up 5 bases and V 4 bases, and 3 bases lay outside the gene matches. The V gene's germline CDR1 is SGHTA and CDR2 FQGNSA. CDR3 nucleotide sequence: TGTGCCAGCAGCTGGACTAGCGGGAGAAAAGATACGCAGTATTTT. Amino acid sequence: CASSWTSGRKDTQYF.